The 17 T cell receptor beta chains listed next were all sequenced from one sample in a study of blood T cells in healthy people across ages (dated by TCRdb to the mid-2010s). Library generation was performed with 5' RACE. Data came from an Illumina HiSeq 2500. A second PCR of roughly 7 to 12 cycles was run with a J-beta primer mix and a sample-barcoded 5' primer. Starting from the raw public reads, TCRdb applied fastp trimming at Q25, assembled clones with MiXCR and retained in-frame beta chains. Each record represents a unique CDR3 protein, reported with the most common genes and DNA among its rows. The sample records around 1.1 million distinct CDR3 sequences, about two fifths of which are singletons. In total, the top ten clones hold roughly 13% of the sample. The sequencing sample was made of blood. The source is a man aged 18 to 30 in good health.

This sequence joins TRBV4-1 and TRBJ2-1; D gene ambiguous. The J call may be wrong; the DNA end is better matched by TRBJ2-7. The CDR3 is 13 residues long. Germline CDR1 and CDR2: MGHRA and YSYEKL. In DNA, the CDR3 is TGCGCCAGCAGCCCCATTTCTAACAATGAGCAGTACTTC. This sequence encodes CASSPISNNEQYF.

The sample holds a few counts of this clonotype. The rearrangement joins TRBV6-6 to TRBJ2-3; D may be TRBD2 (6 bases). The CDR3 is 15 amino acids. V lost 2 bases and J 0 bases, leaving 9 bases between the germline ends. Germline values: CDR1 MNHNY, CDR2 SVGAGI (reference sequence). Here the CDR3 reads CASSYAGTSTDTQYF. CDR3 nucleotide sequence: TGTGCCAGCAGTTACGCCGGGACTAGCACAGATACGCAGTATTTT.

The V and J genes are TRBV12-3 or TRBV12-4 and TRBJ2-1; D tentatively reads TRBD1 or TRBD2 (5 bases each). V shed 4 bases and J shed 13 bases, with 23 bases lying between them. This CDR3 has 15 amino acids. CDR3 bases: TGTGCCAGCAGTTCCCCGGGGCGGCAGAAAGAGACCCAGTTCTTC. Its protein product is CASSSPGRQKETQFF.

This clonotype has only a few counts. This chain connects TRBV12-3 or TRBV12-4 to TRBJ2-2, with D possibly being TRBD2 (5 bases). This CDR3 is 13 amino acids long. The V end was cut by 7 bases, the J end by 3 bases, with 9 bases between. Here the CDR3 reads CASKNGDTGELFF. The CDR3, as DNA: TGTGCCAGCAAGAACGGGGACACCGGGGAGCTGTTTTTT.

This clonotype was counted between two and nine times. V is TRBV9 and J is TRBJ1-1; 9 bases align to TRBD1. Per the germline V gene, CDR1 is SGDLS and CDR2 is YYNGEE. Losses at the gene ends were 0 bases for V and 6 bases for J; bases not matched to a gene: 6. CDR3 length equals 15 residues. CDR3 amino acids: CASSVAGTGSAEAFF. CDR3 DNA sequence: TGTGCCAGCAGCGTAGCCGGGACAGGGAGCGCTGAAGCTTTCTTT.

This clonotype was observed a few times. V and J are TRBV29-1 and TRBJ2-3; TRBD1 is a possible D gene (7 bases). Germline V gene data show CDR1 as SQVTM and CDR2 as ANQGSEA. The CDR3 totals 14 residues. V was pared by 8 bases and J by 4 bases, with 19 bases between. Written as DNA, the CDR3 is TGCAGCTTAAGACAGGGAGGTACCGCAGATACGCAGTATTTT. It codes for CSLRQGGTADTQYF.

This clonotype was observed a handful of times. The CDR3 here is CAISADREYNEQFF. CDR3 DNA: TGTGCCATCAGTGCAGACAGGGAGTACAATGAGCAGTTCTTC. V and J are TRBV10-3 and TRBJ2-1; 7 positions agree with TRBD1. The germline CDR1 and CDR2 sequences are ENHRY and SYGVKD. The CDR3 has 14 residues. V shed 4 bases, J shed 4 bases, and the junction held 4 bases outside the gene matches.

The rearrangement joins TRBV6-5 to TRBJ1-2, with D unresolved. CDR1 and CDR2 from the germline V gene are MNHEY and SVGAGI. V gave up 0 bases and J gave up 7 bases, with 6 bases separating them. The CDR3 runs 12 residues. The CDR3 protein is CASSYSAGGYTF. In DNA, the CDR3 is TGTGCCAGCAGTTACTCGGCGGGTGGCTACACCTTC.

The chain has TRBV3-1 and TRBJ1-4; D is perhaps TRBD1 (6 bases). Per germline, CDR1 LGHDT and CDR2 YNNKEL (reference sequence). This CDR3 comprises 14 residues. The ends were cut back, 4 bases at V and 7 bases at J, with 13 bases in the middle. DNA for the CDR3: TGTGCCAGCAGCCGCAGGGGCAGCCTTGAAAAACTGTTTTTT. Encoded protein: CASSRRGSLEKLFF.

Written as DNA, the CDR3 is TGTGCCAGCAGCCTGGGTCCGACGAGAGCTTTCTTT. Translated, it gives CASSLGPTRAFF. This rearrangement joins TRBV12-3 or TRBV12-4 to TRBJ1-1; no firm D call. CDR3 length: 12 amino acids. Trimming took off 6 bases at V and 10 bases at J, with 15 bases between the two ends.

The gene calls are TRBV21-1 and TRBJ2-1. TRBV21-1 is given as a pseudogene. This CDR3 contains 14 residues. In DNA, the CDR3 is TGTGCCAGCAGCAGTCTTGGACCGCCCAATGAGCAGTTCTTC. This codes for CASSSLGPPNEQFF.

This clonotype was detected a few times. The chain links TRBV12-3 or TRBV12-4 to TRBJ1-2; 7 positions agree with TRBD1. The J segment lost 5 bases and the V segment lost 3 bases, leaving 12 bases of the junction unmatched. The CDR3 loop spans 16 amino acids. The CDR3 spells CASSLPGQSPWYGYTF. DNA for the CDR3: TGTGCCAGCAGTTTGCCGGGACAGTCCCCATGGTATGGCTACACCTTC.

This clonotype has just a few counts. This chain links TRBV28 with TRBJ2-1, with 7 bases aligning to TRBD2. Trimming at V came to 7 bases and at J to 7 bases, leaving 10 bases not matched to a gene. This CDR3 region has 14 residues. In germline, CDR1 is MDHEN, CDR2 SYDVKM. The CDR3 region is CASIPPGRGNEQFF. DNA for the CDR3: TGTGCCAGCATCCCCCCGGGGAGGGGTAATGAGCAGTTCTTC.

This clonotype was found a few times. The rearrangement links TRBV20-1 to TRBJ1-5, with 9 bases aligning to TRBD1. Trimming cost V 5 bases and J 4 bases; bases outside gene matches: 15. The CDR3 has 17 residues. CDR1 is DFQATT, CDR2 SNEGSKA, per germline (reference sequence). The CDR3 DNA reads as TGCAGTGCTTTCCGGGACAGGGTCTCTAGAGGGAATCAGCCCCAGCATTTT. Translated: CSAFRDRVSRGNQPQHF.

The chain couples TRBV28 to TRBJ1-4; D ambiguous. Germline loops: CDR1 MDHEN, CDR2 SYDVKM. V was shortened by 8 bases and J by 2 bases, with 12 bases between the two germline ends. CDR3 length: 14 amino acids. Written as DNA, the CDR3 is TGTGCCAGCCGAATCCGGGGTACTAATGAAAAACTGTTTTTT. Translation gives CASRIRGTNEKLFF.

The chain couples TRBV12-3 or TRBV12-4 to TRBJ1-5, with 7 bases lining up with TRBD1. The ends lost 4 bases at V and 0 bases at J; junction bases unmatched: 12. CDR3 length: 18 amino acids. The CDR3 sequence is CASSWTAGGLYSNQPQHF. DNA of the CDR3: TGTGCCAGCAGTTGGACTGCAGGGGGACTCTATAGCAATCAGCCCCAGCATTTT.

A few counts support this clonotype. This chain joins TRBV6-5 and TRBJ2-3; 7 bases map to TRBD1. This CDR3 has 18 residues. Germline lookup yields CDR1 MNHEY and CDR2 SVGAGI. With 2 bases clipped from V and 1 base from J, the junction kept 12 bases outside the gene matches. The chain's CDR3 is CASSYRQTGEGGTDTQYF. The CDR3 DNA sequence: TGTGCCAGCAGTTACCGACAAACAGGGGAAGGGGGCACAGATACGCAGTATTTT.